This TCR beta chain emerged from a study of graft-versus-host responses after intestinal transplantation. As to this clone: What it recognizes is unknown. At one boundary the junction diverges from the germline segment, which might be a read error.

CDR3 size: 10 residues. Germline CDR1 reads MNHNS; CDR2 reads SASEGT. Profiled with immunoSEQ multiplex PCR; TCRdb holds only in-frame clones, not every one. Of tens of thousands of clones in the sample, around 93% were seen once. The chain employs TRBV6-1 and TRBJ1-2, with D uncertain. The sequencing here drew on unstimulated CD8+ T cells sorted from spleen or lymph node cells, taken before transplant. The sequence came from a human donor who was the organ donor for an intestinal transplant. CDR3 bases: TGTGCCAGCAGTGAATCGTTGGCTGATTTC. Its protein is CASSESLADF.